This T cell receptor beta chain was obtained from a study of blood T cells in healthy people across ages. Study as a whole: When template switching was applied, about one barcoded beta molecule was captured per two T cells. Findings and caveats of the study: Diversity estimates from one million T cells were considered underestimates.

Then a second PCR, running about 6 to 12 cycles, was carried out with a sample-barcoded 5' primer and a J-beta primer mix. TCRdb fed the 5' RACE reads into MiXCR, producing one record per CDR3 protein. The sample carries about a million distinct CDR3 sequences, just over 50% recorded once. This CDR3 comprises 18 residues. CDR1 LGHDT and CDR2 YNNKEL come from the germline V gene (reference sequence). Regarding this clonotype: The target antigen is unknown.

The rearrangement uses TRBV3-1 and TRBJ2-7, with 13 bases matching TRBD2. The DNA end favors TRBJ2-1, so the J call may be wrong. The sequence was obtained from a woman aged 60-75 years in good health. Material: blood. This CDR3 reads CASSQDGWGLAGYNEQFF. The CDR3 DNA follows: TGTGCCAGCAGCCAAGATGGTTGGGGACTAGCGGGATACAATGAGCAGTTCTTC.